What follows are 23 T cell receptor beta chains derived from one specimen sequenced in a study of cytomegalovirus exposure and HLA in healthy donors. The study ran its PCR with 60 Vbeta and 13 Jbeta primers. The method was immunoSEQ multiplex PCR; TCRdb's version includes in-frame clones alone and lacks a portion of them. The sample has under 95,000 clones; approximately 7.7% are singletons. The sequenced sample was PBMCs. Receptors were obtained from a man aged 50-59 years in good health and CMV-seronegative.

The chain joins TRBV7-2 to TRBJ2-3; TRBD2 matches 7 bases. After removal of 7 bases from V and 0 bases from J, the junction contained 13 bases not matched to a gene. Germline V CDR1 and CDR2: SGHTA, FQGNSA. This CDR3 spans 17 amino acids. The DNA of the CDR3 is TGTGCCAGCACCCCTCAGTACGGGAGGACTAGCACAGATACGCAGTATTTT. This gives the protein CASTPQYGRTSTDTQYF.

This clone was seen more than once but under ten times. This chain uses TRBV5-1 with TRBJ1-5; 8 bases are shared with TRBD1. Trimming at V came to 4 bases and at J to 4 bases, leaving 10 bases not matched to a gene. This CDR3 is 16 amino acids long. Germline CDR1 is SGHRS and CDR2 is YFSETQ. For the CDR3, the DNA is TGCGCCAGCAGCATCGGGACAGGAGGGATTAATCAGCCCCAGCATTTT. The encoded protein is CASSIGTGGINQPQHF.

The CDR3, as DNA: TGTGCCAGCAGTGGTCCGATAAGCCTGTTTTTT. Encoded protein: CASSGPISLFF. J is TRBJ1-4 and V is TRBV2; D is ambiguous. The V end was cut by 4 bases, the J end by 14 bases, with 11 bases between. The germline CDR1 and CDR2 sequences are SNHLY and FYNNEI. This CDR3 region has 11 residues.

The table lists this clone with a few counts. V usage is TRBV4-1 and J usage is TRBJ1-3; no clear D gene. Germline lookup yields CDR1 MGHRA and CDR2 YSYEKL. The CDR3 contains 16 residues. V gave up 1 base and J gave up 0 bases, with 10 bases separating them. The CDR3 nucleotides read TGCGCCAGCAGCCAAGTCTTCGGGGACTCTGGAAACACCATATATTTT. Its protein is CASSQVFGDSGNTIYF.

This clone was detected only a few times. The V and J genes are TRBV10-3 and TRBJ2-7; 9 bases are a match to TRBD1. V lost 8 bases and J lost 5; bases outside the gene matches: 7. Germline assignment: CDR1 ENHRY and CDR2 SYGVKD. The CDR3 runs 13 residues. The CDR3 loop reads CAIRRQGVDEQYF. The CDR3 bases are TGTGCCATCCGCAGACAGGGGGTCGACGAGCAGTACTTC.

This clone has only a few counts. The chain couples TRBV7-9 to TRBJ2-1, with D perhaps matching TRBD1 (6 bases). V was cut by 6 bases and J by 0 bases, with 12 bases left in between. This CDR3 spans 15 amino acids. Germline V gene sequence: CDR1 SEHNR, CDR2 FQNEAQ (reference sequence). The CDR3 region has the DNA TGTGCCAGCAGACAATTGGGGGCCTCCTACAATGAGCAGTTCTTC. It encodes CASRQLGASYNEQFF.

The chain has TRBV5-6 and TRBJ1-1; D is unclear. Germline V CDR1 and CDR2: SGHDT, YYEEEE. V lost 2 bases, J lost 10 bases, and 18 bases lay in between. CDR3 length: 14 residues. In DNA, the CDR3 is TGTGCCAGCAGCTTAGCTCGACCCCCCACGGGAGCTTTCTTT. Translated: CASSLARPPTGAFF.

The table lists this clone with a few counts. This chain uses TRBV18 with TRBJ1-4, with a tentative D call TRBD1 (6 bases). V gave up 4 bases and J gave up 5 bases, with 17 bases separating them. This CDR3 is 16 amino acids long. Germline CDR1 and CDR2: KGHSH and LQKENI. The CDR3 spells CASSLGTPGRNEKLFF. The CDR3, as DNA: TGTGCCAGCTCACTCGGGACACCGGGACGGAATGAAAAACTGTTTTTT.

The chain is built from TRBV28 and TRBJ1-2; TRBD1 is a possible D gene (6 bases). V was cut by 10 bases and J by 4 bases, with 16 bases left in between. The CDR3 consists of 13 residues. The V gene's germline CDR1 is MDHEN and CDR2 SYDVKM. The CDR3 sequence: CATRGGATYGYTF. As DNA, the CDR3 is TGTGCCACCCGGGGGGGGGCCACCTATGGCTACACCTTC.

This clone has just a few counts. This chain uses TRBV5-1 with TRBJ1-3; a weak D match, TRBD1 (5 bases). Germline V lookup: CDR1 SGHRS, CDR2 YFSETQ. The CDR3 contains 17 residues. Trimming took off 0 bases at V and 0 bases at J, with 13 bases between the two ends. The DNA for the CDR3 is TGCGCCAGCAGCTTGGGGGGGACTTCGAGCTCTGGAAACACCATATATTTT. Protein product: CASSLGGTSSSGNTIYF.

V gene TRBV5-6 combines with J gene TRBJ2-1, with a tentative D call TRBD2 (6 bases). Germline assignment: CDR1 SGHDT and CDR2 YYEEEE. Trimming stripped 2 bases from V and 2 bases from J, with 14 bases between. The CDR3 contains 16 residues. CDR3: CASSFQRAPTYNEQFF. The CDR3 DNA reads TGTGCCAGCAGCTTCCAGCGGGCCCCCACCTACAATGAGCAGTTCTTC.

The chain employs TRBV5-4 and TRBJ1-2; 7 bases line up with TRBD1. Germline values: CDR1 SGHNT, CDR2 YYREEE (reference sequence). The CDR3 runs to 15 residues. V trimming: 2 bases; J trimming: 2 bases; junction bases outside the gene matches: 6. The CDR3 DNA reads TGTGCCAGCAGCTTACAGGGGCGAGGGAACTATGGCTACACCTTC. The encoded protein is CASSLQGRGNYGYTF.

The chain links TRBV11-2 to TRBJ2-3; D uncertain. The CDR3 covers 17 residues. Germline CDR1 SGHAT, CDR2 FQNNGV. The V and J ends lost 1 base and 0 bases respectively, with 14 bases between them. CDR3 sequence reads: CASSLGARAPSTDTQYF. The CDR3, as DNA: TGTGCCAGCAGCTTAGGCGCCCGAGCGCCTAGCACAGATACGCAGTATTTT.

The rearrangement links TRBV28 to TRBJ1-1; 7 bases are a match to TRBD1. Germline loops: CDR1 MDHEN, CDR2 SYDVKM. V lost 3 bases to trimming and J lost 11 bases; unmatched junction nucleotides: 6. This CDR3 has 12 residues. The DNA for the CDR3 is TGTGCCAGCAGTTTTCCAGGGGGGTCGGCTTTCTTT. Residues: CASSFPGGSAFF.

The rearrangement uses TRBV11-2 and TRBJ2-2, with 11 bases matching TRBD2. V was pared by 5 bases and J by 8 bases, with 7 bases of the junction left unmatched. In germline, CDR1 is SGHAT, CDR2 FQNNGV. The CDR3 length is 15 residues. The CDR3 reads CASSLLAGGTGELFF. CDR3 sequence (DNA): TGTGCCAGCAGCCTCCTAGCGGGGGGTACTGGGGAGCTGTTTTTT.

The chain has TRBV10-3 and TRBJ2-5, with D perhaps TRBD2 (5 bases). Germline CDR1 is ENHRY and CDR2 is SYGVKD. V lost 10 bases, J lost 5 bases, and 17 bases lay in between. This CDR3 is built from 13 residues. The CDR3 region is CATRGPQRETQYF. Written as DNA, the CDR3 is TGTGCCACCCGGGGTCCGCAGCGGGAGACCCAGTACTTC.

This chain links TRBV6-6 with TRBJ2-6; 8 bases are shared with TRBD1. Germline CDR1 is MNHNY and CDR2 is SVGAGI (reference sequence). The CDR3 has 16 amino acids. The junction had 5 bases not matched to a gene; V was cut back by 7 bases and J by 0 bases. CDR3 region: CASKSGGDSGANVLTF. Written as DNA, the CDR3 is TGTGCCAGCAAGTCAGGGGGCGACTCTGGGGCCAACGTCCTGACTTTC.

The chain joins TRBV5-4 to TRBJ2-1, with 7 bases aligning to TRBD2. This CDR3 contains 15 residues. With 1 base clipped from V and 1 base from J, the junction kept 2 bases outside the gene matches. The germline gives CDR1 SGHNT, CDR2 YYREEE (reference sequence). The CDR3 reads CASSLKAGSYNEQFF. In nucleotides, the CDR3 is TGTGCCAGCAGCTTGAAAGCGGGGTCCTACAATGAGCAGTTCTTC. The complete variable domain, with remaining parts taken from reference TRBV5-4 and TRBJ2-1, reads ETGVTQSPTHLIKTRGQQVTLRCSSQSGHNTVSWYQQALGQGPQFIFQYYREEENGRGNFPPRFSGLQFPNYSSELNVNALELDDSALYLCASSLKAGSYNEQFFGPGTRLTVL.

This clone occurred a few times. The V call is TRBV7-2, the J call TRBJ1-3; possibly TRBD1 for D (6 bases). Germline loops: CDR1 SGHTA, CDR2 FQGNSA. Trimming shortened V by 4 bases and J by 0 bases, and 13 bases separated the two germline ends. This CDR3 is built from 16 residues. CDR3 DNA: TGTGCCAGCAGCTCCGGACAGCCAAACTCTGGAAACACCATATATTTT. Translated: CASSSGQPNSGNTIYF.

This clone has more than one count but fewer than ten. V gene TRBV5-1 combines with J gene TRBJ1-3; tentatively, D is TRBD1 (6 bases). V lost 4 bases, J lost 0 bases, and 11 bases lay in between. There are 15 residues in the CDR3. Germline lookup yields CDR1 SGHRS and CDR2 YFSETQ. CDR3 sequence: CASSPIQGSGNTIYF. CDR3 DNA: TGCGCCAGCAGCCCGATACAGGGCTCTGGAAACACCATATATTTT.

This clone was counted between two and nine times. The same CDR3 arises from other DNA sequences in this sample as well. The gene calls are TRBV28 and TRBJ2-1; 8 bases are a match to TRBD2. The CDR3 contains 13 residues. Germline V CDR1 and CDR2: MDHEN, SYDVKM. The ends lost 6 bases at V and 3 bases at J; junction bases unmatched: 1. The CDR3 here is CASRAGGYNEQFF. The CDR3 DNA reads as TGTGCCAGCAGGGCGGGAGGCTACAATGAGCAGTTCTTC. The variable domain in full, completed from reference TRBV28 and TRBJ2-1, reads DVKVTQSSRYLVKRTGEKVFLECVQDMDHENMFWYRQDPGLGLRLIYFSYDVKMKEKGDIPEGYSVSREKKERFSLILESASTNQTSMYLCASRAGGYNEQFFGPGTRLTVL.

This clone was detected only a few times. CDR3 loop: CATGQGNQPQHF. Here the CDR3 DNA reads TGTGCCACCGGACAGGGTAATCAGCCCCAGCATTTT. The rearrangement joins TRBV25-1 to TRBJ1-5; 8 bases agree with TRBD1. CDR1 MGHDK and CDR2 SYGVNS come from the germline V gene. With 10 bases clipped from V and 4 bases from J, the junction kept 3 bases outside the gene matches. The length of the CDR3 is 12 residues.

This clone turned up a few times. The chain links TRBV6-5 to TRBJ1-4, with TRBD1 as a possible D gene (5 bases). Trimming shortened V by 0 bases and J by 3 bases, and 11 bases separated the two germline ends. The CDR3 has 16 residues. Germline V gene sequence: CDR1 MNHEY, CDR2 SVGAGI. CDR3 sequence (DNA): TGTGCCAGCAGTTACTCTCTGACAGCCCCTAATGAAAAACTGTTTTTT. Its protein product is CASSYSLTAPNEKLFF.